Following are 14 T cell receptor beta chains from one sample sequenced in a study of spatial heterogeneity in lung cancer. The time point was: sample taken at primary tumor resection. Their specific antigens are unknown. Study-wide findings and caveats: Counts of expanded alpha and beta TCRs within tumors tracked the tumor nonsynonymous mutation count.

TCRdb recomputed calls from the 5' RACE reads with MiXCR, one row per CDR3 protein. Seen here are some 97,000 distinct CDR3 sequences, 4.4% observed once, and the top ten hold 21%. The sample was lung tumor tissue, taken at surgery. These receptors were collected from a male donor with early-stage non-small cell lung cancer.

This clonotype was seen repeatedly, ten times or more. The chain employs TRBV28 and TRBJ1-5, with 10 bases aligning to TRBD1. CDR3 length equals 15 residues. Trimming removed 4 bases from V and 6 bases from J; junction bases left unmatched: 6. Germline assignment: CDR1 MDHEN and CDR2 SYDVKM. The CDR3 region is CASSSGQGGSQPQHF. The CDR3 nucleotides are TGTGCCAGCAGTTCTGGACAGGGGGGAAGTCAGCCCCAGCATTTT.

This clonotype has only a few counts. This chain uses TRBV11-2 with TRBJ2-7, with D unclear. V lost 5 bases to trimming and J lost 7 bases, with 15 bases between them. This CDR3 has 13 residues. Per the germline V gene, CDR1 is SGHAT and CDR2 is FQNNGV. CDR3 bases: TGTGCCAGCAGCACCGACCTAATCGGGGAGCAGTACTTC. Amino acid sequence: CASSTDLIGEQYF.

This clonotype was seen many times. The genes are TRBV12-3 or TRBV12-4 and TRBJ2-3; D uncertain. Between the trimmed V and J ends, which lost 2 bases and 2 bases, there was a span of 11 bases. This CDR3 is 15 amino acids long. CDR3 residues: CASSLFLDPTDTQYF. The DNA for the CDR3 is TGTGCCAGCAGTTTATTCCTAGACCCCACAGATACGCAGTATTTT.

At least ten counts were recorded for this clonotype. The chain uses TRBV9 and TRBJ2-2; 10 nucleotides match TRBD1. The J segment lost 6 bases and the V segment lost 0 bases, leaving 8 bases of the junction unmatched. Germline CDR1 and CDR2: SGDLS and YYNGEE. The CDR3 has 17 residues. CDR3 sequence: CASSVARRQGASGELFF. CDR3 coding DNA: TGTGCCAGCAGCGTAGCTAGGAGACAGGGGGCGTCCGGGGAGCTGTTTTTT.

The CDR3 DNA sequence: TGTGCCAGCAGTCACCTACCTCGGGGCCCCGGCCCCTTCACAGATACGCAGTATTTT. Residues: CASSHLPRGPGPFTDTQYF. The genes are TRBV27 and TRBJ2-3; TRBD1 or TRBD2 may be the D gene (5 bases each). Trimming pared 5 bases from V and 2 bases from J, leaving 26 bases between. From germline, CDR1 is MNHEY and CDR2 SMNVEV (reference sequence). The CDR3 is 19 amino acids.

Many counts were recorded for this clonotype. V usage is TRBV30 and J usage is TRBJ1-5; 8 bases agree with TRBD1. The ends lost 4 bases at V and 6 bases at J; junction bases unmatched: 5. CDR3 size: 13 residues. CDR1 is GTSNPN, CDR2 SVGIG, per germline (reference sequence). CDR3 sequence (DNA): TGTGCCTGGACCCAGGGGGCTGGTCAGCCCCAGCATTTT. The encoded protein is CAWTQGAGQPQHF.

This clonotype was seen many times. The chain is built from TRBV5-1 and TRBJ2-7, with a possible D match to TRBD2 (6 bases). Germline CDR1 and CDR2: SGHRS and YFSETQ. The V end lost 1 base, the J end lost 1 base, and 15 bases lay between the germline ends. The CDR3 loop spans 16 amino acids. The CDR3 sequence: CASSLTGSGGSYEQYF. The CDR3 DNA reads TGCGCCAGCAGCTTGACCGGGAGCGGAGGGTCCTACGAGCAGTACTTC.

This clonotype was seen at least ten times. V is TRBV28 and J is TRBJ1-4, with a possible D match to TRBD1 (5 bases). Germline V gene lookup returns CDR1 MDHEN and CDR2 SYDVKM. The CDR3 has 14 amino acids. Trimming stripped 7 bases from V and 13 bases from J, with 22 bases between. The CDR3 nucleotides read TGTGCCAGCATGGGTCAGGGCCGTCGTGGTGGACTGTTTTTT. This sequence encodes CASMGQGRRGGLFF. Complete variable domain (other parts from reference TRBV28 and TRBJ1-4): DVKVTQSSRYLVKRTGEKVFLECVQDMDHENMFWYRQDPGLGLRLIYFSYDVKMKEKGDIPEGYSVSREKKERFSLILESASTNQTSMYLCASMGQGRRGGLFFGSGTQLSVL.

In its sample, this clonotype was seen many times. The CDR3: CASSLYFSTGTNEKLFF. The CDR3 nucleotides are TGTGCCAGCAGCTTGTATTTTTCGACAGGGACTAATGAAAAACTGTTTTTT. This sequence joins TRBV5-6 and TRBJ1-4; the match to TRBD1 covers 7 bases. Germline trimming cut 1 base from V and 2 bases from J; bases unmatched to any gene: 8. Germline CDR1 SGHDT, CDR2 YYEEEE. The CDR3 sequence is 17 residues long.

This clonotype occurred a few times. The rearrangement uses TRBV5-1 and TRBJ2-2; D is uncertain. Germline V CDR1 and CDR2: SGHRS, YFSETQ. Trimming stripped 4 bases from V and 1 base from J, with 8 bases between. CDR3 length: 14 amino acids. CDR3 protein: CASSRTENTGELFF. In DNA form, the CDR3 reads TGCGCCAGCAGCCGTACCGAGAACACCGGGGAGCTGTTTTTT.

The rearrangement uses TRBV5-6 and TRBJ2-3; no clear D. The CDR3 runs 15 residues. The V gene's germline CDR1 is SGHDT and CDR2 YYEEEE. V lost 4 bases and J 2 bases, leaving 14 bases between the germline ends. The CDR3: CASSPRTRATDTQYF. As DNA, the CDR3 is TGTGCCAGCAGCCCGAGAACCCGAGCCACAGATACGCAGTATTTT.

The sample holds a few counts of this clonotype. The chain joins TRBV5-6 to TRBJ2-1; D remains ambiguous. The germline V and J ends were trimmed by 3 bases and 9 bases, with 19 bases remaining between them. The CDR3 runs 15 residues. Germline CDR1 SGHDT, CDR2 YYEEEE. The DNA of the CDR3 is TGTGCCAGCAGCTCTGCGTGGCCGGTCCGGAGTGAGCAGTTCTTC. This encodes CASSSAWPVRSEQFF.

This clonotype has at least ten counts. The rearrangement joins TRBV6-1 to TRBJ2-7, with 8 bases matching TRBD1. V lost 10 bases and J lost 6; bases outside the gene matches: 8. The CDR3 consists of 12 residues. CDR1 MNHNS and CDR2 SASEGT come from the germline V gene. The CDR3 here is CANRPTGGEQYF. As DNA, the CDR3 is TGTGCCAACCGTCCCACAGGGGGCGAGCAGTACTTC.

There are many counts of this clonotype. V is TRBV3-1 and J is TRBJ2-1; maybe TRBD2 (6 bases). The length of the CDR3 is 16 residues. V was trimmed by 3 bases and J by 2 bases, leaving 14 bases between them. The germline CDR1 and CDR2 sequences are LGHDT and YNNKEL (reference sequence). CDR3: CASSHEDYLTYNEQFF. CDR3 bases: TGTGCCAGCAGCCATGAGGACTACTTAACCTACAATGAGCAGTTCTTC.